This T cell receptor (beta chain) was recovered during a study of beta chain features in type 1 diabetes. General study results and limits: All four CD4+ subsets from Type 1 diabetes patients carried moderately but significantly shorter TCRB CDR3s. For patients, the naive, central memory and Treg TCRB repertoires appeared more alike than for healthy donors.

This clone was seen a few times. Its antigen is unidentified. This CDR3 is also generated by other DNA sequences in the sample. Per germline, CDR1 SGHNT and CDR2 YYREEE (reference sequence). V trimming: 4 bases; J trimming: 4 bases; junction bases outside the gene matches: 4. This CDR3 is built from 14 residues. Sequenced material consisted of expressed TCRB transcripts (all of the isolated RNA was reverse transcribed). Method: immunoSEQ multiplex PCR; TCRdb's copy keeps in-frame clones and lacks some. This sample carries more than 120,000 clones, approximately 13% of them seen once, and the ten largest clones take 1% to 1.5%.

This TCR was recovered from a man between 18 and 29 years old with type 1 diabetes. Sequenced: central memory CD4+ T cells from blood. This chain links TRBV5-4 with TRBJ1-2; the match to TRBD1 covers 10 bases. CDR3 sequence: CASSGTGVIYGYTF. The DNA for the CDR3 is TGTGCCAGCAGCGGGACAGGGGTGATCTATGGCTACACCTTC.